Listed below are T cell receptor beta chains from one sample, sequenced in a study of post-analysis software for immune sequencing data. TCRdb itself ran the PCR reads through MiXCR, one entry per CDR3 protein. The sample holds just over 250,000 distinct CDR3 sequences, 35% to 45% seen once. The specimen was blood. The source of these receptors is a girl between 10 and 17 years old with multiple sclerosis. CDR3s include the opening cysteine and the closing phenylalanine or tryptophan. The D gene is left open where the match is weak. Where a row states a size, it is once, few, many or the class of an expanded clone; other rows omit it.

DNA | CDR3 | size | J | D | V | length
TGTGCCACCAGCAGAGACCGGGACACAGTCTACAATGAGCAGTTCTTC | CATSRDRDTVYNEQFF | NA | TRBJ2-1 | NA | TRBV15 | 16
TGCAGCGTTGCCGGGGGGCCTGAGACCCAGTACTTC | CSVAGGPETQYF | many | TRBJ2-5 | NA | TRBV29-1 | 12
TGTGCCAGTAGTACCCCGGACAGGTTTTTTGGGACTGAAGCTTTCTTT | CASSTPDRFFGTEAFF | NA | TRBJ1-1 | TRBD1 | TRBV19 | 16
TGTGCCAGCAGTTACCGCCAGGGTGGAGGCTACACCTTC | CASSYRQGGGYTF | many | TRBJ1-2 | NA | TRBV6-5 | 13
TGCGCCAGCAGCCCCGGACAGGGGGCAACAGATACGCAGTATTTT | CASSPGQGATDTQYF | many | TRBJ2-3 | TRBD1 | TRBV4-1 | 15
TGTGCCAGCAGCTCAATGGGGGCAGGTGAAAAACTGTTTTTT | CASSSMGAGEKLFF | NA | TRBJ1-4 | NA | TRBV28 | 14
TGTGCCAGCAGCTTCGGGACATCCTTTGATGGCTACACCTTC | CASSFGTSFDGYTF | many | TRBJ1-2 | NA | TRBV12-3/TRBV12-4 | 14
TGCGCCAGCAGCATAGACCGGGACAGGCCCTACCTCCAAGAGACCCAGTACTTC | CASSIDRDRPYLQETQYF | NA | TRBJ2-5 | TRBD1 | TRBV5-1 | 18
TGCAGTGCTAGAGTTCCGGGCACCTCCGAGCAGTACTTC | CSARVPGTSEQYF | NA | TRBJ2-7 | NA | TRBV20-1 | 13
TGTGCCATCAGTGAGTCGAATCAGCCCCAGCATTTT | CAISESNQPQHF | many | TRBJ1-5 | NA | TRBV10-3 | 12
TGTGCCAGCAGTTACTCGAGGGAATATGAAGCTTTCTTT | CASSYSREYEAFF | NA | TRBJ1-1 | NA | TRBV6-5 | 13
TGCAGCGTTGAAGGGGGATTGGACTATGGCTACACCTTC | CSVEGGLDYGYTF | few | TRBJ1-2 | NA | TRBV29-1 | 13
TGTGCCAGCAGCCCTTCGGGACAGGGTTCGGAGACCCAGTACTTC | CASSPSGQGSETQYF | NA | TRBJ2-5 | TRBD1 | TRBV12-3/TRBV12-4 | 15
TGTGCCAGCAGTTCGGTCAGGGGGGAGAGCACAGATACGCAGTATTTT | CASSSVRGESTDTQYF | NA | TRBJ2-3 | NA | TRBV27 | 16
TGTGCCAGCAGCCGGGACAGGGCCATGGACACCGGGGAGCTGTTTTTT | CASSRDRAMDTGELFF | few | TRBJ2-2 | TRBD1 | TRBV2 | 16
TGTGCCAGCAGCTCTAGGACAGGGGGCGGGTCACCCCTCCACTTT | CASSSRTGGGSPLHF | few | TRBJ1-6 | TRBD1 | TRBV7-2 | 15
TGTGCCAGCAGCACCGGGACATGGGGAGAACAGCCCCAGCATTTT | CASSTGTWGEQPQHF | many | TRBJ1-5 | NA | TRBV12-3/TRBV12-4 | 15
TGCAGTGCTAGAGGCCGGCGCACTGAAGCTTTCTTT | CSARGRRTEAFF | NA | TRBJ1-1 | NA | TRBV20-1 | 12
TGCGCCAGCAGCTTGGACCCAGGGAACTCCTACGGGCAGTACTTC | CASSLDPGNSYGQYF | NA | TRBJ2-5 | NA | TRBV5-1 | 15
TGCGCCAGCAGCCAATCGGGACAGGGTTTGGTCTATGGCTACACCTTC | CASSQSGQGLVYGYTF | few | TRBJ1-2 | TRBD1 | TRBV4-1 | 16
TGTGCCAGCAGCTTCACAGGGAGCTCCTACAATGAGCAGTTCTTC | CASSFTGSSYNEQFF | once | TRBJ2-1 | NA | TRBV7-2 | 15
TGTGCCAGCTCACCAGTCGCAGGCGACAGTCAGATAGAGACCCAGTACTTC | CASSPVAGDSQIETQYF | NA | TRBJ2-5 | NA | TRBV18 | 17
TGCAGCGTCCGACAGGGGAATCAGCCCCAGCATTTT | CSVRQGNQPQHF | NA | TRBJ1-5 | TRBD1 | TRBV29-1 | 12
TGCAGTGCCCAGGGACTAGCGGGGAGGACCTCGGAGACCCAGTACTTC | CSAQGLAGRTSETQYF | many | TRBJ2-5 | TRBD2 | TRBV20-1 | 16
TGTGCCAGCAGCCAAAGGCTAGCGGAAGAGACCCAGTACTTC | CASSQRLAEETQYF | once | TRBJ2-5 | TRBD2 | TRBV3-1 | 14
TGTGCCAGCAGCTTAGAAGGTAGCGGGATAGAAAATGAGCAGTTCTTC | CASSLEGSGIENEQFF | NA | TRBJ2-1 | TRBD2 | TRBV7-8 | 16
TGTGCCAGCAGTCCAAGGACAGCTCGGGACACTGAAGCTTTCTTT | CASSPRTARDTEAFF | many | TRBJ1-1 | NA | TRBV27 | 15
TGCGCCAGCAGCCCCATGCCGGGGATAGCGGTCACAGATACGCAGTATTTT | CASSPMPGIAVTDTQYF | few | TRBJ2-3 | NA | TRBV4-1 | 17
TGTGCCAGCAGCTTAGAGAAGGGCCCTATCGGGGAGCTGTTTTTT | CASSLEKGPIGELFF | few | TRBJ2-2 | NA | TRBV7-2 | 15
TGTGCCAGCAGCCCCCCTCGGAAAGGGTCCGAGCAGTACTTC | CASSPPRKGSEQYF | NA | TRBJ2-7 | NA | TRBV21-1 | 14
TGCAGCGTTGACCGGGGGCGGGAGCTGTTTTTT | CSVDRGRELFF | few | TRBJ2-2 | NA | TRBV29-1 | 11
TGTGCCAGCAGTCACGAAATGGGGACTAATGAGCAGTTCTTC | CASSHEMGTNEQFF | NA | TRBJ2-1 | NA | TRBV7-9 | 14
TGTGCCAGCAGCCCAGGACGAGGGGACACTGAAGCTTTCTTT | CASSPGRGDTEAFF | many | TRBJ1-1 | NA | TRBV7-9 | 14
TGCAGTGCCCTGTTGGGCGGGGTCGGCACAGATACGCAGTATTTT | CSALLGGVGTDTQYF | few | TRBJ2-3 | NA | TRBV20-1 | 15
TGTGCCAGCAGCGGTGCGGCGGGGGGGCCGAATGAGCAGTTCTTC | CASSGAAGGPNEQFF | many | TRBJ2-1 | TRBD2 | TRBV2 | 15
TGTGCCAGCTCACCGTCGGCCGGGAGTAGCACAGATACGCAGTATTTT | CASSPSAGSSTDTQYF | many | TRBJ2-3 | NA | TRBV18 | 16
TGTGCCAGCAGCTTAGTCGGGGTACATGAGCAGTTCTTC | CASSLVGVHEQFF | NA | TRBJ2-1 | NA | TRBV7-8 | 13
TGCAGTGCCCGACAGGGAATTGAAAACATTCAGTACTTC | CSARQGIENIQYF | NA | TRBJ2-4 | TRBD1 | TRBV20-1 | 13
TGCGCCAGCAGCCAAGAGGTAAAGGTTCTTAACTATGGCTACACCTTC | CASSQEVKVLNYGYTF | many | TRBJ1-2 | NA | TRBV4-1 | 16